Below are 26 T cell receptor beta chains sequenced from a single sample in a study of blood T cell repertoires in COVID-19. Data came from immunoSEQ multiplex PCR; TCRdb stores just in-frame clones and leaves some out. Of roughly 160,000 clones in the sample, 81% are singletons; the top ten hold roughly 5.7%. Material: PBMCs or T cells enriched from blood (not recorded which). The receptors were gathered from a woman aged 40 to 50 with acute COVID-19.

The J gene is TRBJ2-1, the V gene TRBV6-5, with 14 nucleotides matching TRBD2. CDR3 length: 15 residues. CDR1 and CDR2 from the germline V gene are MNHEY and SVGAGI. The ends lost 6 bases at V and 7 bases at J; junction bases unmatched: 5. The CDR3 DNA sequence: TGTGCCAGCAGGGCCGGGACTAGCGGGAGAAATGAGCAGTTCTTC. Encoded protein: CASRAGTSGRNEQFF.

The V and J genes are TRBV5-1 and TRBJ2-5, with 7 bases that match TRBD1. V lost 0 bases to trimming and J lost 1 base; unmatched junction nucleotides: 6. The germline V gene encodes CDR1 SGHRS and CDR2 YFSETQ. CDR3 length: 16 residues. For the CDR3, the DNA is TGCGCCAGCAGCTTGGCCACGGGACAGATCCAAGAGACCCAGTACTTC. Protein: CASSLATGQIQETQYF.

V is TRBV6-1 and J is TRBJ1-2; 7 bases line up with TRBD1. The CDR3 has 16 amino acids. Germline CDR1 is MNHNS and CDR2 is SASEGT. The V and J ends lost 0 bases and 4 bases, in that order; junction bases with no gene match: 8. The CDR3 nucleotides are TGTGCCAGCAGTGAAGCGGCCAGGGGGAAGAGCTATGGCTACACCTTC. Protein sequence: CASSEAARGKSYGYTF.

This rearrangement joins TRBV27 to TRBJ2-1, with TRBD2 matching 12 bases. V gave up 6 bases and J gave up 7 bases; unmatched junction bases: 7. The germline gives CDR1 MNHEY, CDR2 SMNVEV (reference sequence). This CDR3 has 15 amino acids. DNA for the CDR3: TGTGCCAGCAGAACTACTAGCGGGAGGTTTAATGAGCAGTTCTTC. It is translated as CASRTTSGRFNEQFF.

This sequence joins TRBV5-1 and TRBJ2-7, with a weak D call TRBD2 (6 bases). V was clipped by 7 bases and J by 7 bases, with 15 bases between them. Germline V lookup: CDR1 SGHRS, CDR2 YFSETQ. The CDR3 has 12 residues. The CDR3 region has the DNA TGCGCCAGCTACACAGACCGGGGGGAGCAGTACTTC. Translation: CASYTDRGEQYF.

The rearrangement joins TRBV6-1 to TRBJ1-6, with unresolved D. Germline CDR1 and CDR2: MNHNS and SASEGT. The CDR3 spans 16 residues. The V gene lost 4 bases and the J gene lost 8 bases, with 18 bases spanning the gap. The CDR3 sequence: CASSGLGRVGYSPLHF. The CDR3 DNA is TGTGCCAGCAGTGGACTGGGGAGGGTGGGTTATTCACCCCTCCACTTT.

The V and J genes are TRBV18 and TRBJ2-7; D is possibly TRBD1 (5 bases). Germline V gene data show CDR1 as KGHSH and CDR2 as LQKENI. The CDR3 sequence is 13 residues long. The V end lost 3 bases, the J end lost 2 bases, and 8 bases lay between the germline ends. The CDR3 spells CASSPQGTYEQYF. The DNA for the CDR3 is TGTGCCAGCTCACCCCAGGGAACCTACGAGCAGTACTTC. Combining the CDR3 with reference TRBV18 and TRBJ2-7 gives the whole variable domain NAGVMQNPRHLVRRRGQEARLRCSPMKGHSHVYWYRQLPEEGLKFMVYLQKENIIDESGMPKERFSAEFPKEGPSILRIQQVVRGDSAAYFCASSPQGTYEQYFGPGTRLTVT.

This sequence joins TRBV19 and TRBJ2-1; 10 bases line up with TRBD2. V gave up 8 bases and J gave up 7 bases; unmatched junction bases: 17. The CDR3 loop spans 17 amino acids. CDR1 and CDR2 (germline): LNHDA, SQIVND (reference sequence). CDR3 coding DNA: TGTGCCAGTTTACCAGCGGGAGGGCCCATGGCAGTGAATGAGCAGTTCTTC. Its protein product is CASLPAGGPMAVNEQFF.

This rearrangement joins TRBV19 to TRBJ1-4, with D possibly matching TRBD1 (5 bases). The germline V gene encodes CDR1 LNHDA and CDR2 SQIVND (reference sequence). The CDR3 contains 13 residues. Trimming took 4 bases from V and 4 from J, leaving 7 bases between them. For the CDR3, the DNA is TGTGCCAGTAGTAGACAGTATAATGAAAAACTGTTTTTT. Its translation: CASSRQYNEKLFF.

This clone was counted a few times. The V call is TRBV7-9, the J call TRBJ1-6; the D is unclear. Germline-derived CDR1 and CDR2 are SEHNR and FQNEAQ (reference sequence). The CDR3 has 16 amino acids. V shed 5 bases and J shed 10 bases, with 21 bases lying between them. In DNA, the CDR3 is TGTGCCAGCAGCAACTACCCTAGGAGGGTGGGATCACCCCTCCACTTT. Amino acids: CASSNYPRRVGSPLHF. The variable domain in full, with the rest retrieved from reference TRBV7-9 and TRBJ1-6, is DTGVSQNPRHKITKRGQNVTFRCDPISEHNRLYWYRQTLGQGPEFLTYFQNEAQLEKSRLLSDRFSAERPKGSFSTLEIQRTEQGDSAMYLCASSNYPRRVGSPLHFGNGTRLTVT.

This clone was seen a handful of times. The rearrangement uses TRBV29-1 and TRBJ2-3; TRBD2 matches 8 bases. V was clipped by 4 bases and J by 6 bases; unmatched bases: 9. Germline V lookup: CDR1 SQVTM, CDR2 ANQGSEA. The CDR3 covers 14 residues. DNA of the CDR3: TGCAGCGTTGTTTTCGGGAGGGCCCTGGATACGCAGTATTTT. It is translated as CSVVFGRALDTQYF.

This clone was counted once. V and J are TRBV27 and TRBJ2-7, with 7 bases identical to TRBD2. Germline V gene sequence: CDR1 MNHEY, CDR2 SMNVEV (reference sequence). The CDR3 runs to 14 residues. J gave up 0 bases and V 7 bases, and 6 bases lay outside the gene matches. Here the CDR3 reads CASKSLAASYEQYV. As DNA, the CDR3 is TGTGCCAGCAAAAGTCTAGCGGCCTCCTACGAGCAGTACGTC.

The chain links TRBV2 to TRBJ1-1; unclear D gene. CDR3 length equals 13 residues. V lost 8 bases and J 4 bases, leaving 14 bases between the germline ends. Germline V gives CDR1 SNHLY, CDR2 FYNNEI. As DNA, the CDR3 is TGTGCCAGCGGTGGGGAGGGAGGCACTGAAGCTTTCTTT. Translation: CASGGEGGTEAFF.

This clone occurred once. V gene TRBV5-5 combines with J gene TRBJ1-6, with a weak D call TRBD1 (5 bases). The ends were cut back, 0 bases at V and 8 bases at J, with 18 bases in the middle. The CDR3 has 17 amino acids. Germline lookup yields CDR1 SGHKS and CDR2 YYEKEE (reference sequence). Here the CDR3 reads CASSLEVWQGGYSPLHF. CDR3 nucleotides: TGTGCCAGCAGCTTGGAGGTTTGGCAGGGAGGTTATTCACCCCTCCACTTT.

This clone was observed a few times. In DNA, the CDR3 is TGCAGCGCCCGGGTGGGGGGGACCACCGGGGAGCTGTTTTTT. Its translation is CSARVGGTTGELFF. The gene calls are TRBV29-1 and TRBJ2-2, with TRBD2 matching over 7 bases. Losses at the gene ends were 7 bases for V and 4 bases for J; bases not matched to a gene: 9. The CDR3 extends over 14 amino acids. Germline CDR1 SQVTM, CDR2 ANQGSEA.

The V and J genes are TRBV7-3 and TRBJ2-3; 9 positions agree with TRBD2. J was trimmed by 3 bases and V by 3 bases; bases with no gene match: 4. Germline V gene data show CDR1 as SGHTA and CDR2 as FQGTGA. The CDR3 loop spans 15 amino acids. CDR3 sequence reads: CASSFLAGTTDTQYF. DNA of the CDR3: TGTGCCAGCAGCTTTCTAGCGGGAACGACAGATACGCAGTATTTT.

This clone has just one count. The chain links TRBV5-1 to TRBJ2-3; the match to TRBD2 covers 10 bases. Germline V CDR1 and CDR2: SGHRS, YFSETQ. V was clipped by 5 bases and J by 2 bases; unmatched bases: 11. The CDR3 length is 17 residues. CDR3 in DNA: TGCGCCAGCAGTTCCTACAGGACTAGCGGAACCACAGATACGCAGTATTTT. Its protein is CASSSYRTSGTTDTQYF.

This clone appeared a single time. The chain joins TRBV18 to TRBJ2-7, with D possibly TRBD2 on 6 matching bases. CDR1 KGHSH and CDR2 LQKENI come from the germline V gene. V gave up 3 bases and J gave up 2 bases, with 8 bases separating them. This CDR3 contains 13 residues. The chain's CDR3 is CASSPGLPYEQYV. The CDR3 bases are TGTGCCAGCTCACCGGGACTCCCCTACGAGCAGTACGTC.

The rearrangement uses TRBV5-1 and TRBJ2-3; D gene ambiguous. V dropped 0 bases and J dropped 0 bases, with 8 bases sitting between them. Germline CDR1 and CDR2: SGHRS and YFSETQ. CDR3 length equals 15 residues. The CDR3 DNA follows: TGCGCCAGCAGCTTGGGCGCTTTTAGCACAGATACGCAGTATTTT. Translation gives CASSLGAFSTDTQYF.

This clone was counted only a few times. DNA of the CDR3: TGTGCCAGCAGCTTGGTGACTAGCAGTGAGCAGTACGTC. Translated: CASSLVTSSEQYV. J is TRBJ2-7 and V is TRBV5-6; 7 bases line up with TRBD2. Unmatched junction bases numbered 4, after V lost 0 bases and J lost 7 bases. The CDR3 is 13 amino acids. Germline loops: CDR1 SGHDT, CDR2 YYEEEE.

V usage is TRBV15 and J usage is TRBJ1-1; D is perhaps TRBD1 (6 bases). Looked up from germline, CDR1 is LNHNV and CDR2 is YYDKDF (reference sequence). The V and J ends lost 1 base and 1 base respectively, with 7 bases between them. CDR3 length equals 14 residues. The DNA for the CDR3 is TGTGCCACCAGCAGAGCAGGGGAGAACACTGAAGCTTTCTTT. Translation gives CATSRAGENTEAFF.

This chain joins TRBV6-5 and TRBJ1-2; D remains ambiguous. This CDR3 comprises 14 residues. Germline V gene lookup returns CDR1 MNHEY and CDR2 SVGAGI. V lost 8 bases and J 8 bases, leaving 21 bases between the germline ends. Here the CDR3 reads CASRREVSNGGYTF. CDR3 sequence (DNA): TGTGCCAGCCGGCGGGAGGTCTCAAATGGCGGCTACACCTTC.

This clone has just a few counts. This chain uses TRBV11-1 with TRBJ1-2; no definite D call. Germline loops: CDR1 SGHAT, CDR2 FQDESV (reference sequence). The germline V and J ends were trimmed by 6 bases and 0 bases, with 14 bases remaining between them. CDR3 length: 15 amino acids. The CDR3 DNA reads TGTGCCAGCAGTCCGATCATGGCAGCTAACTATGGCTACACCTTC. Protein sequence: CASSPIMAANYGYTF.

The chain uses TRBV5-1 and TRBJ2-1; no clear D gene. The V end was cut by 3 bases, the J end by 0 bases, with 10 bases between. Germline V gives CDR1 SGHRS, CDR2 YFSETQ. CDR3 size: 15 residues. In DNA form, the CDR3 reads TGCGCCAGCAGCTCCAGACTCAGCTCCTACAATGAGCAGTTCTTC. It is translated as CASSSRLSSYNEQFF.

This chain connects TRBV24-1 to TRBJ2-1; perhaps TRBD2 as D (5 bases). Per the germline V gene, CDR1 is KGHDR and CDR2 is SFDVKD. The CDR3 runs 15 residues. Trimming took 7 bases from V and 6 from J, leaving 18 bases between them. The chain's CDR3 is CATSPRPTSVNEQFF. The CDR3 DNA sequence: TGTGCCACCAGCCCCAGGCCCACTAGTGTCAATGAGCAGTTCTTC.

This chain uses TRBV29-1 with TRBJ1-1; no definite D call. Trimming shortened V by 4 bases and J by 1 base, and 7 bases separated the two germline ends. The CDR3 is 12 amino acids. CDR1 is SQVTM, CDR2 ANQGSEA, per germline. The CDR3 bases are TGCAGCGTTGGACGGGAGAACACTGAAGCTTTCTTT. This encodes CSVGRENTEAFF.